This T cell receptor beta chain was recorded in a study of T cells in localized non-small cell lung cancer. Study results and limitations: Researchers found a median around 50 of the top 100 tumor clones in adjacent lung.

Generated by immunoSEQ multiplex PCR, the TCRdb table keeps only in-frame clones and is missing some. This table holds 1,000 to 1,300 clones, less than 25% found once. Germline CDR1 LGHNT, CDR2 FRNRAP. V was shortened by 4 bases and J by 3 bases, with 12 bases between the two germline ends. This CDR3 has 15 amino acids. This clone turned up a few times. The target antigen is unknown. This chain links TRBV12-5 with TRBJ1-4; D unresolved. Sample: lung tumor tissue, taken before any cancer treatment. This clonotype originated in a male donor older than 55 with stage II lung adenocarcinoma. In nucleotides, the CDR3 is TGTGCTAGTGGTTCGGGAGAGGGTTCTAATGAAAAACTGTTTTTT. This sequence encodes CASGSGEGSNEKLFF.